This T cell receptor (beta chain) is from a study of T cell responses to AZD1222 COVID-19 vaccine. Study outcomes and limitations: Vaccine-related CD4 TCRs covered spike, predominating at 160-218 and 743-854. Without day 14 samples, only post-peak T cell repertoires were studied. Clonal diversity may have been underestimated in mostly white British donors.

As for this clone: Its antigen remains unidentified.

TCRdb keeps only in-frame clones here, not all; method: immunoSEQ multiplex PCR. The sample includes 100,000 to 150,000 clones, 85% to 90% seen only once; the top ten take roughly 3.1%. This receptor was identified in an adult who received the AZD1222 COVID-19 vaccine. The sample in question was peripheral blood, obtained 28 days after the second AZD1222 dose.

The CDR3 is CASISTAVGYTF. DNA for the CDR3: TGTGCCAGCATCAGCACGGCCGTTGGCTACACCTTC. The chain has TRBV6-5 and TRBJ1-2, with D unclear. V shed 7 bases and J shed 7 bases, with 13 bases lying between them. CDR3 length: 12 amino acids. CDR1 is MNHEY, CDR2 SVGAGI, per germline.